The next 10 T cell receptor beta chains were all read from a single sample in a study of T cells after yellow fever vaccination. TCRdb ran MiXCR on the 5' RACE reads and lists one entry per CDR3 protein. This sample has about 300,000 distinct CDR3 sequences; roughly 9% occur once, and the top ten carry about 3%. Material: CD4+ T cells sorted from PBMCs, obtained 5 days after the yellow fever booster vaccination. The source of these receptors is a man between 18 and 29 years old who received the YFV17D yellow fever vaccine.

This clonotype occurred a few times. The chain joins TRBV4-3 to TRBJ2-3; a weak D match, TRBD2 (6 bases). V gave up 0 bases and J gave up 2 bases, with 18 bases separating them. CDR3 length equals 18 residues. Germline V gives CDR1 LGHNA, CDR2 YSLEER. CDR3 in DNA: TGCGCCAGCAGCCAAGATTGGTTCACTAGCTACTACACAGATACGCAGTATTTT. Translating it yields CASSQDWFTSYYTDTQYF.

This clonotype was detected only a few times. The rearrangement joins TRBV5-1 to TRBJ1-3; tentative D call: TRBD1 (5 bases). The CDR3 covers 15 residues. Germline loops: CDR1 SGHRS, CDR2 YFSETQ. V lost 3 bases to trimming and J lost 3 bases, with 13 bases between them. The DNA of the CDR3 is TGCGCCAGCAGCTCTGGGGGGGGACTTGGAAACACCATATATTTT. Its protein product is CASSSGGGLGNTIYF.

The table lists this clonotype with a few counts. The chain is built from TRBV11-3 and TRBJ1-5, with 9 bases aligning to TRBD1. This CDR3 region has 16 residues. J lost 4 bases, V lost 6 bases, and 10 bases had no gene match. Looked up from germline, CDR1 is SGHNT and CDR2 is YENEEA. The CDR3 DNA is TGTGCCAGCAGAGATGGGGACAGGGTCTGTAATCAGCCCCAGCATTTT. Translating gives CASRDGDRVCNQPQHF.

This clonotype came up a few times. V and J are TRBV28 and TRBJ2-3; D possibly corresponds to TRBD1 (6 bases). Trimming left V 2 bases short and J 1 base short, with 10 bases between. There are 15 residues in the CDR3. Germline CDR1 is MDHEN and CDR2 is SYDVKM. The CDR3 DNA reads as TGTGCCAGCAGTTTAGGGGGCAGAGGCACAGATACGCAGTATTTT. Translated: CASSLGGRGTDTQYF.

In this sample, this clonotype turned up many times. The DNA for the CDR3 is TGCGCCAGCAGCCCCCCGACCGGTGTCACCCTCCACTTT. Translated: CASSPPTGVTLHF. The chain employs TRBV5-1 and TRBJ1-6, with D unclear. The CDR3 runs to 13 residues. Trimming stripped 4 bases from V and 14 bases from J, with 16 bases between. The V gene's germline CDR1 is SGHRS and CDR2 YFSETQ.

The chain carries TRBV20-1 and TRBJ2-3; D gene uncertain. This CDR3 contains 14 residues. Between the trimmed V and J ends, which lost 5 bases and 0 bases, there was a span of 12 bases. Germline-derived CDR1 and CDR2 are DFQATT and SNEGSKA (reference sequence). CDR3 loop: CSAPLRSSTDTQYF. The CDR3 nucleotides read TGCAGTGCTCCCCTCAGGAGTAGCACAGATACGCAGTATTTT.

This clonotype was observed a handful of times. The chain couples TRBV7-2 to TRBJ1-1; unclear D gene. V lost 3 bases and J 3 bases, leaving 14 bases between the germline ends. Germline CDR1 and CDR2: SGHTA and FQGNSA. The CDR3 consists of 15 residues. This CDR3 reads CASSFRRDGYTEAFF. The DNA of the CDR3 is TGTGCCAGCAGCTTCCGAAGAGACGGCTACACTGAAGCTTTCTTT. Drawing the rest from reference TRBV7-2 and TRBJ1-1, the complete variable domain is GAGVSQSPSNKVTEKGKDVELRCDPISGHTALYWYRQSLGQGLEFLIYFQGNSAPDKSGLPSDRFSAERTGGSVSTLTIQRTQQEDSAVYLCASSFRRDGYTEAFFGQGTRLTVV.

The sample holds a few counts of this clonotype. The chain recombines TRBV12-3 or TRBV12-4 with TRBJ1-2; D uncertain. The germline V and J ends were trimmed by 7 bases and 2 bases, with 11 bases remaining between them. This CDR3 has 13 residues. In nucleotides, the CDR3 is TGTGCCAGCACGAAATGGGAGAACTATGGCTACACCTTC. It translates to CASTKWENYGYTF.

This clonotype was counted only a few times. The chain uses TRBV6-2 or TRBV6-3 and TRBJ2-1; 7 bases are shared with TRBD2. The CDR3 totals 14 residues. Germline V gives CDR1 MNHEY, CDR2 SVGEGT. V lost 2 bases and J lost 9; bases outside the gene matches: 7. The CDR3 coding sequence is TGTGCCAGCAGTTACCGTGGAGGCGGGAGTGAGCAGTTCTTC. The encoded protein is CASSYRGGGSEQFF.

This clonotype came up a few times. The J gene is TRBJ2-4, the V gene TRBV20-1; D is possibly TRBD1 (6 bases). With 4 bases removed from V and 9 bases from J, the gap between germline ends came to 19 bases. Germline assignment: CDR1 DFQATT and CDR2 SNEGSKA (reference sequence). This CDR3 contains 14 residues. CDR3 in DNA: TGCAGTGCTAAACAAGGGGGTGGCTCCAGCATTCAGTACTTC. Translating it yields CSAKQGGGSSIQYF.